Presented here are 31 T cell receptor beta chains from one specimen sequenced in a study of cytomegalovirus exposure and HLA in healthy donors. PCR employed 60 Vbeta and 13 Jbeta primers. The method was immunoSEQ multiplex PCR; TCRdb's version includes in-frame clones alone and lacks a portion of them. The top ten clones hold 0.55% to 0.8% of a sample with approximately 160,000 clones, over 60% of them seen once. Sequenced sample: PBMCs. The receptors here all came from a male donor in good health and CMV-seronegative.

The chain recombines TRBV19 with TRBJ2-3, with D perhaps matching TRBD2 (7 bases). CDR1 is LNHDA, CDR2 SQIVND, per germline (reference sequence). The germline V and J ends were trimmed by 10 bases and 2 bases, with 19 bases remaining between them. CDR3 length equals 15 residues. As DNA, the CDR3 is TGTGCCATCCCAGGGGAGCGGGGCCACACAGATACGCAGTATTTT. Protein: CAIPGERGHTDTQYF.

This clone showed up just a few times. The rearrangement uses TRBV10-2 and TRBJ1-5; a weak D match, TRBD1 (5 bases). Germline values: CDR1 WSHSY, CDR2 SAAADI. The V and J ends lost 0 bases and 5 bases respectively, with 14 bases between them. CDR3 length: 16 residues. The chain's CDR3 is CASSESPRAPDQPQHF. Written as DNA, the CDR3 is TGCGCCAGCAGTGAGTCGCCCAGGGCCCCCGATCAGCCCCAGCATTTT.

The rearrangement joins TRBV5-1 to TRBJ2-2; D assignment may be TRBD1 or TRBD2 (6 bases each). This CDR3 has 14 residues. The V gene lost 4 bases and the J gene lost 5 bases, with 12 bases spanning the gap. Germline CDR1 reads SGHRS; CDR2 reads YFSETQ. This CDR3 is CASSLGGPTGELFF. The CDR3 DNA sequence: TGCGCCAGCAGCCTGGGGGGCCCGACCGGGGAGCTGTTTTTT.

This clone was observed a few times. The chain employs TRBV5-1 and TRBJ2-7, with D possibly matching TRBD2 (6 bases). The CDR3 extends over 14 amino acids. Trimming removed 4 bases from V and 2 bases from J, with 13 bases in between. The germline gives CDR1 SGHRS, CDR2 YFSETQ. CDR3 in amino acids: CASSPGLDAYEQYF. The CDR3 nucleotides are TGCGCCAGCAGCCCGGGACTCGATGCCTACGAGCAGTACTTC.

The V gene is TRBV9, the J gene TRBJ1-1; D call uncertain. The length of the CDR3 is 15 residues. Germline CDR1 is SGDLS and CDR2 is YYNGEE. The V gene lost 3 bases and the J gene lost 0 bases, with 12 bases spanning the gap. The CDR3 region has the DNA TGTGCCAGCAGCGCATACAGCTACATGAACACTGAAGCTTTCTTT. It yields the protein CASSAYSYMNTEAFF.

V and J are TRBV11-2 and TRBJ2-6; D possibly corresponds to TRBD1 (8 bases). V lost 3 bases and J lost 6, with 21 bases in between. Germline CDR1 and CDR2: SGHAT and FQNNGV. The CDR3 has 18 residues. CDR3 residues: CASSLGEGQAPVANVLTF. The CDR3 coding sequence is TGTGCCAGCAGCTTGGGGGAGGGACAGGCTCCTGTGGCCAACGTCCTGACTTTC. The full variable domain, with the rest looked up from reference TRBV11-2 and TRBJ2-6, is EAGVAQSPRYKIIEKRQSVAFWCNPISGHATLYWYQQILGQGPKLLIQFQNNGVVDDSQLPKDRFSAERLKGVDSTLKIQPAKLEDSAVYLCASSLGEGQAPVANVLTFGAGSRLTVL.

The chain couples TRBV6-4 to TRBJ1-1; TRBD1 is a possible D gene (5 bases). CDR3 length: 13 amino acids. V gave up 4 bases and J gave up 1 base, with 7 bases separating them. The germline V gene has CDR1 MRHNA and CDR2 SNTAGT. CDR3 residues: CASSARENTEAFF. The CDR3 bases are TGTGCCAGCAGTGCCAGGGAGAACACTGAAGCTTTCTTT.

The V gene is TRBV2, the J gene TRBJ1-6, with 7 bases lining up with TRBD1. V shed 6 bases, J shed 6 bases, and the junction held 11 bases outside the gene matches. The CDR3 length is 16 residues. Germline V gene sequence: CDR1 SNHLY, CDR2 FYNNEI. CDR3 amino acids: CASRSRDRALNSPLHF. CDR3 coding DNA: TGTGCCAGCAGGTCCCGGGACAGAGCCCTTAATTCACCCCTCCACTTT.

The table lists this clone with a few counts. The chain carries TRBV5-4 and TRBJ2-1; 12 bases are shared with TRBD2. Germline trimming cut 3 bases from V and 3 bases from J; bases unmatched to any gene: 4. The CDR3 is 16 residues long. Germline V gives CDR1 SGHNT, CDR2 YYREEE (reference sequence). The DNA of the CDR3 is TGTGCCAGCAGCTCTCTGACTAGCGGGAGCTACAATGAGCAGTTCTTC. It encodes CASSSLTSGSYNEQFF.

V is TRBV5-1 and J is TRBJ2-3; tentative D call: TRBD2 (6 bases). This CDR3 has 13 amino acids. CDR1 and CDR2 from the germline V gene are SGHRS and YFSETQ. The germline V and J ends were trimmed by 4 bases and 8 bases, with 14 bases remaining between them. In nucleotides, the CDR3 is TGCGCCAGCAGCCTGCGACTAGACAGTACGCAGTATTTT. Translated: CASSLRLDSTQYF. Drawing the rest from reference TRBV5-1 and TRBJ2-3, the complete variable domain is KAGVTQTPRYLIKTRGQQVTLSCSPISGHRSVSWYQQTPGQGLQFLFEYFSETQRNKGNFPGRFSGRQFSNSRSEMNVSTLELGDSALYLCASSLRLDSTQYFGPGTRLTVL.

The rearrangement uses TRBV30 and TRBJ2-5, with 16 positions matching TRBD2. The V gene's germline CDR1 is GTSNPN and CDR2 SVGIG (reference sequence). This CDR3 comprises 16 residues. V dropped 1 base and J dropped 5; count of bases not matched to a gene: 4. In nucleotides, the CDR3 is TGTGCCTGGAGTGCGGGACTAGCGGGAGGGGGGGAGACCCAGTACTTC. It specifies CAWSAGLAGGGETQYF.

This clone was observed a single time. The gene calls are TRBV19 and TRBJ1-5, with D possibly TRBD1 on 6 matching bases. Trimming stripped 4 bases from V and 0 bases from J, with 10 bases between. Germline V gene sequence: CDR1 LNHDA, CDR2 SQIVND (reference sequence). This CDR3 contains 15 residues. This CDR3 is CASSTGQFSNQPQHF. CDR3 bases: TGTGCCAGTAGTACCGGACAGTTTAGCAATCAGCCCCAGCATTTT.

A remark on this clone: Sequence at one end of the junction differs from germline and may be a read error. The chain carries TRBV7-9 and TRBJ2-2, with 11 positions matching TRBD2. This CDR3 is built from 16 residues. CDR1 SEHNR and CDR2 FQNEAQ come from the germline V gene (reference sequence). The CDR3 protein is CSSSLAGGSITGELFF. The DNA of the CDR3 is TGTTCCAGCAGCTTAGCGGGGGGGTCCATAACCGGGGAGCTGTTTTTT.

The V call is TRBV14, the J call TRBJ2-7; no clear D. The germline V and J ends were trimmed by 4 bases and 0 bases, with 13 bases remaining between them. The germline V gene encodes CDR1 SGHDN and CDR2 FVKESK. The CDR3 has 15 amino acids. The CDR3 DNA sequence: TGTGCCAGCAGCCGCCGCCCAGCGAGCTCCTACGAGCAGTACTTC. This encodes CASSRRPASSYEQYF.

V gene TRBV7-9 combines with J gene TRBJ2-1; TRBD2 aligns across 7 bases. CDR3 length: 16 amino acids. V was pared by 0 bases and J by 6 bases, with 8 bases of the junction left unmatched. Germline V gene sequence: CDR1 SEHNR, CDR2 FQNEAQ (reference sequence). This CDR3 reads CASSLAGLVGVNEQFF. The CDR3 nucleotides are TGTGCCAGCAGCTTAGCTGGACTAGTCGGCGTCAATGAGCAGTTCTTC.

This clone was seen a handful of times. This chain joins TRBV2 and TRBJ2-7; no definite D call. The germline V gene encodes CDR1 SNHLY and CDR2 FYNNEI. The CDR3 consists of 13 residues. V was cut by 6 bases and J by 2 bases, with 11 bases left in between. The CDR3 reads CASRSLRAYEQYF. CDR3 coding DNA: TGTGCCAGCAGGAGTCTACGGGCCTACGAGCAGTACTTC.

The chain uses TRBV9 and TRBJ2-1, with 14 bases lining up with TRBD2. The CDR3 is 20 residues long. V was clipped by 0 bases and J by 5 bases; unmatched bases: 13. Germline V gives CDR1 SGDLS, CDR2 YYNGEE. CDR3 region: CASSVVVGGATSGRDNEQFF. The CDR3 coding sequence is TGTGCCAGCAGCGTAGTAGTAGGGGGTGCGACTAGCGGGAGGGACAATGAGCAGTTCTTC.

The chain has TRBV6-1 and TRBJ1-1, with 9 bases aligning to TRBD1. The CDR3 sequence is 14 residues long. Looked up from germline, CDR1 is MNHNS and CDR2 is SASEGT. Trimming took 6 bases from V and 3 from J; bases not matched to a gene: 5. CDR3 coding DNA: TGTGCCAGCAGGCGGACAGGGGAATACACTGAAGCTTTCTTT. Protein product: CASRRTGEYTEAFF.

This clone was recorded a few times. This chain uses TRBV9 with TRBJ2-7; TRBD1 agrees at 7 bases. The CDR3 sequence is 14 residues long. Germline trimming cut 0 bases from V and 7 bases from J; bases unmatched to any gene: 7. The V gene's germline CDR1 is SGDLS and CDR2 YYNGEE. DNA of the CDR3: TGTGCCAGCAGCGTAGGGGACAGACAAGGGGAGCAGTACTTC. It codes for CASSVGDRQGEQYF.

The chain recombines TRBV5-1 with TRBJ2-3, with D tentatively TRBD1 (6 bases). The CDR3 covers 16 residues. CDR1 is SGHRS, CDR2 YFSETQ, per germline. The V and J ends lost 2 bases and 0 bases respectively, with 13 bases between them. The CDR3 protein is CASSFGGTTSTDTQYF. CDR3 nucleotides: TGCGCCAGCAGCTTTGGTGGGACAACCAGCACAGATACGCAGTATTTT.

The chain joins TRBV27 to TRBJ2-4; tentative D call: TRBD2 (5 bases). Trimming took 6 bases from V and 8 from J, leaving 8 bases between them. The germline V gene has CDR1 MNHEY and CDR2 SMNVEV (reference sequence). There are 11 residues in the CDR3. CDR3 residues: CASSRGYIQYF. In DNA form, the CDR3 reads TGTGCCAGCAGCCGAGGGTACATTCAGTACTTC.

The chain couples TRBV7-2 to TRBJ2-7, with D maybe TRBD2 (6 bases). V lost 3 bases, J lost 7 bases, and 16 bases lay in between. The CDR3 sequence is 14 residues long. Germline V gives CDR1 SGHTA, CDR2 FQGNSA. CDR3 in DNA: TGTGCCAGCAGCTTGGCGGCGGGGCGACGGGAGCAGTACTTC. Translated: CASSLAAGRREQYF. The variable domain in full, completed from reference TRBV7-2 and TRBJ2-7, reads GAGVSQSPSNKVTEKGKDVELRCDPISGHTALYWYRQSLGQGLEFLIYFQGNSAPDKSGLPSDRFSAERTGGSVSTLTIQRTQQEDSAVYLCASSLAAGRREQYFGPGTRLTVT.

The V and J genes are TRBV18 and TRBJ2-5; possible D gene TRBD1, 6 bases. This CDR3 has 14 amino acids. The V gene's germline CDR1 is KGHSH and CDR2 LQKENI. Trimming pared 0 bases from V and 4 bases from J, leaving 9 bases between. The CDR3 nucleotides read TGTGCCAGCTCACCACCGACAGGTGGAGAGACCCAGTACTTC. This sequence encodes CASSPPTGGETQYF.

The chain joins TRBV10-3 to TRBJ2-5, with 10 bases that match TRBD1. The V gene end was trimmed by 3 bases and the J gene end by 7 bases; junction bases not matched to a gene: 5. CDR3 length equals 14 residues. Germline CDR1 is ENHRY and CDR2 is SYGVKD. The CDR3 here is CAISDSDRGGTQYF. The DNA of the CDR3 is TGTGCCATCAGTGACTCGGACAGGGGGGGGACCCAGTACTTC.

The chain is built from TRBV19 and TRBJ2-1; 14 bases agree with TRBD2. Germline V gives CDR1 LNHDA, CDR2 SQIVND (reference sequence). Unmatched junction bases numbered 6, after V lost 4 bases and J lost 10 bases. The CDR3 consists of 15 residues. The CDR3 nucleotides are TGTGCCAGTAGTACCGGGACTAGCGGGGGACAGGAGCAGTTCTTC. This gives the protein CASSTGTSGGQEQFF.

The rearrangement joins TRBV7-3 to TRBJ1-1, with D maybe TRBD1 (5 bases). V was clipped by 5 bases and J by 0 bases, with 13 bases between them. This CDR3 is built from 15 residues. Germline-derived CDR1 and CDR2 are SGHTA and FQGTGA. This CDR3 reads CASSPRGALNTEAFF. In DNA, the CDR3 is TGTGCCAGCAGCCCTCGCGGGGCTCTGAACACTGAAGCTTTCTTT.

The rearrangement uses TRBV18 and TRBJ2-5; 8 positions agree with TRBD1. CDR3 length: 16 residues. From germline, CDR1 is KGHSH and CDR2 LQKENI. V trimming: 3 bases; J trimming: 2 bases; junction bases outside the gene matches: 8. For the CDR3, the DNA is TGTGCCAGCTCACCGAGCAGGGGGCCTACACAAGAGACCCAGTACTTC. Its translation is CASSPSRGPTQETQYF.

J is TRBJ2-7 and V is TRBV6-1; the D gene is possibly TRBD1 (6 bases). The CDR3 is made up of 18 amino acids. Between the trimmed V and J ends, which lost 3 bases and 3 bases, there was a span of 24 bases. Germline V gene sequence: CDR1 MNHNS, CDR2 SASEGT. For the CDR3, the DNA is TGTGCCAGCAGTGATCAAGAGAGCAGGGGTGGAGGATTCTACGAGCAGTACTTC. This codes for CASSDQESRGGGFYEQYF.

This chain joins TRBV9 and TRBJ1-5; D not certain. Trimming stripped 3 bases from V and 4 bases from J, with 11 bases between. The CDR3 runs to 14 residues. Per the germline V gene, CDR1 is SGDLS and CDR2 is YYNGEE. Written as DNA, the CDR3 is TGTGCCAGCAGCGCTCAGTTGACTAATCAGCCCCAGCATTTT. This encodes CASSAQLTNQPQHF.

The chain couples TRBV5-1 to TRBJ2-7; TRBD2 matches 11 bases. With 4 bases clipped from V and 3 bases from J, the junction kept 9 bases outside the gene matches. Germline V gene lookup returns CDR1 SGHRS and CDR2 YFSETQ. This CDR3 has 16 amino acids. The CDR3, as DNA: TGCGCCAGCAGCGTAGCCGGGACTAGCGGCCTCTACGAGCAGTACTTC. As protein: CASSVAGTSGLYEQYF.

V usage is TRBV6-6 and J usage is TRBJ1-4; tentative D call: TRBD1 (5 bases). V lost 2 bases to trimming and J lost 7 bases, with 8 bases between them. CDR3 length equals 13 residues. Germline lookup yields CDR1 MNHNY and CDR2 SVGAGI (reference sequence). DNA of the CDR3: TGTGCCAGCAGTTACCTGACAGTTGAAAAACTGTTTTTT. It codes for CASSYLTVEKLFF.